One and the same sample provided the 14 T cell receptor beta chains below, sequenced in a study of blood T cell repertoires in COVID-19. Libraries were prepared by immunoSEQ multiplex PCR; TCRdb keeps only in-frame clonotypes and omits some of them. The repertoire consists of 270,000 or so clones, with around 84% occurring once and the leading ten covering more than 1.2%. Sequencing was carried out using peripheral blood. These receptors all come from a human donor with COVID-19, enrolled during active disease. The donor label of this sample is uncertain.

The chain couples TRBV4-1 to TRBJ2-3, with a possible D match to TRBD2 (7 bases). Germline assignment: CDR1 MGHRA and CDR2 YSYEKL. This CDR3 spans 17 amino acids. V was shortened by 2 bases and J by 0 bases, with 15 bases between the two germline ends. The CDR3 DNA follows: TGCGCCAGCAGCCAACAGGGGTGGGGGGGTAGCACAGATACGCAGTATTTT. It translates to CASSQQGWGGSTDTQYF.

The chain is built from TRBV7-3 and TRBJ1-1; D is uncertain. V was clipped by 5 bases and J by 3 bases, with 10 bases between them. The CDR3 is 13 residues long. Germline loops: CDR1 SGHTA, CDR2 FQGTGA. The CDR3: CASSRRTDTEAFF. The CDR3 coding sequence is TGTGCCAGCAGCCGCCGAACGGACACTGAAGCTTTCTTT.

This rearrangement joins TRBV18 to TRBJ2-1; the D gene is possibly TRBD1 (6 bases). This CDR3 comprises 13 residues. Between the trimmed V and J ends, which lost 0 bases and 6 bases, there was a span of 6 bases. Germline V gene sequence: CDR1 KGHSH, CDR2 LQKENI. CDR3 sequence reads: CASSPPTGNEQFF. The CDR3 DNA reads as TGTGCCAGCTCACCACCGACAGGCAATGAGCAGTTCTTC.

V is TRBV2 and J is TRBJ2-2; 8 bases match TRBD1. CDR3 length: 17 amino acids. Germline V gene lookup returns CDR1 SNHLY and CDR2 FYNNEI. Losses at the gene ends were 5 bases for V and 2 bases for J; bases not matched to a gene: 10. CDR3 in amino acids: CASSSGQGGGNTGELFF. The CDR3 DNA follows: TGTGCCAGCAGTTCAGGACAGGGCGGTGGTAACACCGGGGAGCTGTTTTTT.

Here the CDR3 reads CASSFNGEGTEAFF. As DNA, the CDR3 is TGTGCCAGCAGCTTCAACGGGGAAGGCACTGAAGCTTTCTTT. The rearrangement joins TRBV7-2 to TRBJ1-1, with D uncertain. Germline V CDR1 and CDR2: SGHTA, FQGNSA. The CDR3 covers 14 residues. Trimming removed 3 bases at V and 4 bases at J, with 12 bases between.

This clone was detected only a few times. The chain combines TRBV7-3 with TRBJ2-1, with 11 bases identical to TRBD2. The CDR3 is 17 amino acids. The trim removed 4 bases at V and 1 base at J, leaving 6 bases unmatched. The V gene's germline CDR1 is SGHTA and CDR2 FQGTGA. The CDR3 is CASSYRLAGISYNEQFF. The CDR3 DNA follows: TGTGCCAGCAGCTACCGACTAGCGGGAATTTCCTACAATGAGCAGTTCTTC.

CDR3 nucleotide sequence: TGTGCCAGCAGCTTATTAACGTTGGGACAGGGGGATGAAAAACTGTTTTTT. This gives the protein CASSLLTLGQGDEKLFF. This chain links TRBV7-8 with TRBJ1-4; 11 bases fit TRBD1. The CDR3 has 17 residues. After removal of 2 bases from V and 6 bases from J, the junction contained 8 bases not matched to a gene. Germline V gene lookup returns CDR1 SGHVS and CDR2 FQNEAQ.

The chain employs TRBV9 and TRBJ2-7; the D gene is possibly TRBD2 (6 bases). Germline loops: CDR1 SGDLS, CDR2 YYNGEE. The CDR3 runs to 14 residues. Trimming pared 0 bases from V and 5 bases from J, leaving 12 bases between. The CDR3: CASSVVAGPNEQYF. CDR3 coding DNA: TGTGCCAGCAGCGTAGTGGCGGGACCCAACGAGCAGTACTTC.

The CDR3 sequence is CASSQDLTSGQETQYF. The CDR3 bases are TGTGCCAGCAGCCAAGATCTCACTAGCGGCCAAGAGACCCAGTACTTC. The rearrangement uses TRBV3-1 (or the pseudogene TRBV3-2) and TRBJ2-5, with 8 bases identical to TRBD2. Germline V gene sequence: CDR1 LGHDT, CDR2 YNNKEL (reference sequence). Trimming at V came to 0 bases and at J to 1 base, leaving 4 bases not matched to a gene. This CDR3 spans 16 amino acids.

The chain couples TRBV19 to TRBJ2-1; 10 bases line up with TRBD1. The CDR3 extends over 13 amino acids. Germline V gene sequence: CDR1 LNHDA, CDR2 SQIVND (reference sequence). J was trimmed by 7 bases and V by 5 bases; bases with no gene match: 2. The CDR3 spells CASSGQGGNEQFF. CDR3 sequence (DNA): TGTGCCAGTAGTGGACAGGGGGGTAATGAGCAGTTCTTC.

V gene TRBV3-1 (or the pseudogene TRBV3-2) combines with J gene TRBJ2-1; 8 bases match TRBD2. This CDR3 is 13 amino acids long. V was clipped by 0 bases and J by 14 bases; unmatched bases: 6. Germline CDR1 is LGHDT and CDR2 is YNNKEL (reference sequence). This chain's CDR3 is CASSQDPSGREFF. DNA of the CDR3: TGTGCCAGCAGCCAAGACCCTAGCGGGCGGGAGTTCTTC.

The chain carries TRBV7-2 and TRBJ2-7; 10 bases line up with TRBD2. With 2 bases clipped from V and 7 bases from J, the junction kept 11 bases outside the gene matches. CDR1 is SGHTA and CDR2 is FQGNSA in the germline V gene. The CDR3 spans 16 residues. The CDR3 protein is CASSLTRASGGGEQYF. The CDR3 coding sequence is TGTGCCAGCAGCTTAACCAGGGCTAGCGGGGGAGGGGAGCAGTACTTC.

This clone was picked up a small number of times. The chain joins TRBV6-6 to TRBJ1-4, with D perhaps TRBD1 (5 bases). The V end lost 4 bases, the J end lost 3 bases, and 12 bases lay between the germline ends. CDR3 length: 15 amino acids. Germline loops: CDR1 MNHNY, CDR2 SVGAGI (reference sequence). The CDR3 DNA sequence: TGTGCCAGCAGTTTCCCGGGGGAGGCTAATGAAAAACTGTTTTTT. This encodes CASSFPGEANEKLFF.

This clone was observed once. As DNA, the CDR3 is TGTGCCAGCAGTTCGGGACACCCCTACGAGCAGTACTTC. Residues: CASSSGHPYEQYF. This chain uses TRBV12-3 or TRBV12-4 with TRBJ2-7, with TRBD1 as a possible D gene (6 bases). The CDR3 is made up of 13 amino acids. The germline V and J ends were trimmed by 4 bases and 2 bases, with 9 bases remaining between them.